This T cell receptor (beta chain) was documented in a study of T cell responses to AZD1222 COVID-19 vaccine. Study observations and caveats: Only a handful of AZD1222 recipients, more than five in all, had baseline seropositivity. Unmutated variant regions are reportedly targeted by nearly half of spike-specific TCRs. Researchers report vaccine-associated CD4 TCRs spanning spike, with dominance at 160-218 and 743-854.

A note on this clone: The antigen is unknown.

This CDR3 spans 15 amino acids. V gave up 3 bases and J gave up 1 base, with 12 bases separating them. Per the germline V gene, CDR1 is KGHSH and CDR2 is LQKENI. Sequenced by immunoSEQ multiplex PCR; TCRdb stores in-frame clones only, minus some. The sample carries tens of thousands of clones, 88% recorded once. The clonotype originates from an adult who received the AZD1222 COVID-19 vaccine. The chain carries TRBV18 and TRBJ2-5; the D gene is possibly TRBD1 (6 bases). The input for sequencing was peripheral blood, taken 28 days after the second AZD1222 dose. CDR3 nucleotides: TGTGCCAGCTCACCCCCAGGGGTTGGCCAAGAGACCCAGTACTTC. As protein: CASSPPGVGQETQYF.